The present TCR beta chain was sequenced within a study of technical replicates of blood from a few donors. Generated by immunoSEQ multiplex PCR, the TCRdb table keeps only in-frame clones and is missing some. The data contain roughly 56,000 clones, more than 75% of them singletons. Sample: PBMCs. This receptor was identified in a human donor in good health. Some clones in this sample may be carry-over from other donors' samples.

CDR3 coding DNA: TGTGCCAGCTCACCTGACAGGGGAGGCACTGAAGCTTTCTTT. The encoded protein is CASSPDRGGTEAFF. The chain employs TRBV18 and TRBJ1-1, with 8 bases lining up with TRBD1. Germline V gives CDR1 KGHSH, CDR2 LQKENI. J was trimmed by 4 bases and V by 3 bases; bases with no gene match: 4. CDR3 length: 14 residues.